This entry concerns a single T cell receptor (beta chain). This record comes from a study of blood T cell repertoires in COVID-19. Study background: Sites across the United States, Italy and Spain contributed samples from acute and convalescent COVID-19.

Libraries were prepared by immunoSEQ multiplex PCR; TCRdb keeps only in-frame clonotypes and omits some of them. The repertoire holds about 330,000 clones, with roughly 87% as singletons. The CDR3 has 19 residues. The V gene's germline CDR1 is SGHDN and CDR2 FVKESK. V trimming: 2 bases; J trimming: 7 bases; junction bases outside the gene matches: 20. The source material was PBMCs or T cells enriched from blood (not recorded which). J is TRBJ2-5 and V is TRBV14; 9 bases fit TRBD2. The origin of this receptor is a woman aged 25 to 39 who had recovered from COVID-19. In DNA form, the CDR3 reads TGTGCCAGCAGCCAAAGCCACCTCGAACTAGCGGGTGCGCAGGTGACCCAGTACTTC. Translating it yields CASSQSHLELAGAQVTQYF.